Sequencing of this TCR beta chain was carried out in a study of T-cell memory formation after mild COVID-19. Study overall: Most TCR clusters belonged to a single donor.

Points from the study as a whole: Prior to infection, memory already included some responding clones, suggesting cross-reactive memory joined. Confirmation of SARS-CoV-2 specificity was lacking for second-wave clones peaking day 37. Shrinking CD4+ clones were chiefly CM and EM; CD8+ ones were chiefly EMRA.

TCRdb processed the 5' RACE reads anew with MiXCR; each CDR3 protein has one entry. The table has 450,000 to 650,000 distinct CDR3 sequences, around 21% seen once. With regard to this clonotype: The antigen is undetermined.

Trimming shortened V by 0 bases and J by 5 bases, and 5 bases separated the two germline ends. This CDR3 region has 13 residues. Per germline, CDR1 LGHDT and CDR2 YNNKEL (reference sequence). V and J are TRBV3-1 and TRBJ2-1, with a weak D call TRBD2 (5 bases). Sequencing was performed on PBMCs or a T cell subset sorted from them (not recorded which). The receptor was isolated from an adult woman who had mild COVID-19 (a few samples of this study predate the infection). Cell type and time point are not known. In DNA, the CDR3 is TGTGCCAGCAGCCAAGAACTAGACAATGAGCAGTTCTTC. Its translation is CASSQELDNEQFF.